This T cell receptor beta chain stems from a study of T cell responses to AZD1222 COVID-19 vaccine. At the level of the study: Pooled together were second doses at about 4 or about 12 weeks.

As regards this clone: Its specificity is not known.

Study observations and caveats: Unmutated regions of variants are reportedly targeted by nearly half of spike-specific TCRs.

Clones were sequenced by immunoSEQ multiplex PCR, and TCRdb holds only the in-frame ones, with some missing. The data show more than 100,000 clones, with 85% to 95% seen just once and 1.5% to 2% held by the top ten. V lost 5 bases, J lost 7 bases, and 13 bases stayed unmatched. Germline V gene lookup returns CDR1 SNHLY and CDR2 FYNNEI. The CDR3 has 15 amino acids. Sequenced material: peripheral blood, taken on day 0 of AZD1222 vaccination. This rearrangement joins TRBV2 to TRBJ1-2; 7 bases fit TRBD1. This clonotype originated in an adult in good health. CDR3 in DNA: TGTGCCAGCAGTCAAAGGGATGACAGGGTTGGTGGCTACACCTTC. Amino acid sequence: CASSQRDDRVGGYTF.